This T cell receptor (beta chain) was obtained from a study of synovial regulatory T cells in juvenile arthritis. Per the germline V gene, CDR1 is SNHLY and CDR2 is FYNNEI. The CDR3 totals 14 residues. No DNA has been recorded. As regards this clone: Antigen unknown.

HLA-DR+ Treg cells made up the iaTreg subset. Median age roughly 10 years (about 2.3-22.9); median disease duration approximately seven years (0.2-19.1). The study, taken as a whole, reports: Compared with other blood Treg cells, inflammation-associated Treg cells had reduced TCR diversity.

Sequencing was performed with immunoSEQ multiplex PCR; in TCRdb, only in-frame clones are kept and a portion is missing. The sample shows around 9,500 clones, and 1.5% to 2% sits with its ten largest clones. This chain links TRBV2 with TRBJ1-4. This TCR was sampled from a donor aged 2-30 years with juvenile idiopathic arthritis. Material: Treg cells from blood. Subset meaning: HLA-DR+ inflammation-associated blood Treg cells. This CDR3 is CARKTGPTNEKLFF.